The 26 T cell receptor beta chains presented below share a single source sample, sequenced in a study of T cells expressing NK-cell markers. For each CDR3 protein, TCRdb gives one entry from its re-call of the 5' RACE reads, without DNA. The clone table shows about 160,000 distinct CDR3 sequences, with the ten largest holding 20% to 25%. Specimen: blood T cells: a sorted CD56 or NKG2C T cell subset, CD4+ or CD8+ T cells, or bulk PBMC T cells (not recorded which). These receptors all come from a man aged 18-70 years in good health.

The chain carries TRBV7-8 and TRBJ2-5; TCRdb returns TRBD1, unconfirmable since there is no DNA. CDR3 length equals 14 residues. Germline V gene data show CDR1 as SGHVS and CDR2 as FQNEAQ. CDR3 sequence: CASERQGSQETQYF.

The V and J genes are TRBV3-1 and TRBJ1-1. Germline V CDR1 and CDR2: LGHDT, YNNKEL (reference sequence). The CDR3 loop spans 15 amino acids. CDR3 loop: CASSQDPGKNTEAFF.

The rearrangement links TRBV4-2 to TRBJ2-1; with no DNA, the TCRdb D assignment of TRBD2 cannot be verified. CDR3 length: 16 residues. CDR1 and CDR2 from the germline V gene are LGHNA and YNFKEQ. Here the CDR3 reads CASSPTESNGWAEQFF.

This chain joins TRBV27 and TRBJ2-7. From germline, CDR1 is MNHEY and CDR2 SMNVEV (reference sequence). The CDR3 has 12 residues. The CDR3: CASGQDPYEQYF.

This chain joins TRBV29-1 and TRBJ2-7; the D call of TRBD1 rests on TCRdb alone, since no DNA is present to check it. Germline V gives CDR1 SQVTM, CDR2 ANQGSEA. CDR3 length: 15 amino acids. The CDR3 loop reads CSVEEVDRVGYEQYF.

J is TRBJ2-3 and V is TRBV4-2; TCRdb picks TRBD1, but there is no DNA to check that call. CDR3 length equals 14 residues. Germline values: CDR1 LGHNA, CDR2 YNFKEQ. This chain's CDR3 is CASSPGGRGDTQYF.

This sequence joins TRBV4-1 and TRBJ2-5. CDR3 length: 15 amino acids. Germline CDR1 MGHRA, CDR2 YSYEKL. The CDR3 spells CASSQDQLGWKTQYF.

This chain connects TRBV6-5 to TRBJ2-5; without DNA, the TCRdb call of TRBD1 cannot be checked. Germline loops: CDR1 MNHEY, CDR2 SVGAGI. The CDR3 runs to 15 residues. The CDR3 region is CASSYSGALQETQYF.

The chain employs TRBV13 and TRBJ2-3. This CDR3 spans 16 amino acids. Germline CDR1 reads PRHDT; CDR2 reads FYEKMQ (reference sequence). CDR3 region: CASPRSGSMSTDTQYF.

The genes are TRBV6-1 and TRBJ2-5. The CDR3 totals 13 residues. Germline CDR1 is MNHNS and CDR2 is SASEGT. The CDR3: CASREMSEETQYF.

The rearrangement joins TRBV30 to TRBJ2-7; TCRdb selects TRBD1, and the lack of DNA leaves this call unchecked. The CDR3 spans 15 residues. Germline V gene data show CDR1 as GTSNPN and CDR2 as SVGIG (reference sequence). The CDR3: CAWRPRMTGSYEQYF.

The genes are TRBV20-1 and TRBJ2-3; TCRdb indicates TRBD2, and absent DNA this call remains unverified. Germline values: CDR1 DFQATT, CDR2 SNEGSKA (reference sequence). This CDR3 contains 15 residues. The CDR3 reads CSATAGAGIPDTQYF.

The CDR3 is CAISGLGGNEQYF. The V gene is TRBV10-3, the J gene TRBJ2-7; TCRdb picks TRBD1, but there is no DNA to check that call. There are 13 residues in the CDR3. From germline, CDR1 is ENHRY and CDR2 SYGVKD.

The chain joins TRBV12-3 or TRBV12-4 to TRBJ2-1; TCRdb returns TRBD1, unconfirmable since there is no DNA. The CDR3 spans 17 residues. The CDR3 region is CASSLPGQPNSYNEQFF.

V and J are TRBV6-1 and TRBJ2-5. The CDR3 sequence is 15 residues long. The germline V gene has CDR1 MNHNS and CDR2 SASEGT. The chain's CDR3 is CASSELGSLGETQYF.

The rearrangement links TRBV24-1 to TRBJ2-7; with no DNA, the TCRdb D assignment of TRBD2 cannot be verified. The CDR3 length is 15 residues. The germline V gene has CDR1 KGHDR and CDR2 SFDVKD. CDR3 residues: CATSDFAVTGYEQYF.

This chain joins TRBV4-1 and TRBJ1-6; the TRBD1 assignment by TCRdb is unverifiable without DNA. CDR1 is MGHRA and CDR2 is YSYEKL in the germline V gene. The length of the CDR3 is 15 residues. CDR3 protein: CASSQVTGNNSPLHF.

The CDR3 is CASSVSDGVDTQYF. This rearrangement joins TRBV5-1 to TRBJ2-3. This CDR3 spans 14 amino acids. Germline V gene lookup returns CDR1 SGHRS and CDR2 YFSETQ.

The CDR3 loop reads CASSPQGVRTYEQYF. The chain carries TRBV7-8 and TRBJ2-7; TCRdb picks TRBD1, but there is no DNA to check that call. There are 15 residues in the CDR3. CDR1 and CDR2 (germline): SGHVS, FQNEAQ.

CDR3 sequence reads: CASSHPLGRVEETQYF. The chain employs TRBV4-2 and TRBJ2-5; TCRdb names TRBD1, which stays unverified in the absence of DNA. The V gene's germline CDR1 is LGHNA and CDR2 YNFKEQ. The CDR3 length is 16 residues.

This chain uses TRBV11-3 with TRBJ1-6. Germline V gene sequence: CDR1 SGHNT, CDR2 YENEEA. This CDR3 contains 16 residues. This CDR3 is CASSLSIRRVHSPLHF. Based on the CDR3 plus reference TRBV11-3 and TRBJ1-6, the full variable domain is EAGVVQSPRYKIIEKKQPVAFWCNPISGHNTLYWYLQNLGQGPELLIRYENEEAVDDSQLPKDRFSAERLKGVDSTLKIQPAELGDSAVYLCASSLSIRRVHSPLHFGNGTRLTVT.

The chain couples TRBV9 to TRBJ1-2; TCRdb indicates TRBD1, and absent DNA this call remains unverified. In germline, CDR1 is SGDLS, CDR2 YYNGEE. The CDR3 is made up of 15 amino acids. CDR3 region: CASSAQGASGYGYTF.

The chain combines TRBV2 with TRBJ2-7; TCRdb designates TRBD1, a call that cannot be tested without DNA. CDR1 is SNHLY, CDR2 FYNNEI, per germline. The CDR3 spans 13 residues. This CDR3 is CASSLDSPYEQYF.

This chain connects TRBV14 to TRBJ2-5; absent DNA, TCRdb's TRBD2 call cannot be checked. Per the germline V gene, CDR1 is SGHDN and CDR2 is FVKESK. The CDR3 extends over 15 amino acids. The CDR3 loop is CASSPLPGSQETQYF.

The chain uses TRBV6-2 or TRBV6-3 and TRBJ1-1. Germline values: CDR1 MNHEY, CDR2 SVGEGT. This CDR3 is built from 14 residues. CDR3 sequence reads: CASSYSWKGTEAFF.

This CDR3 reads CASSVASILPGQGIPGNTIYF. This chain links TRBV9 with TRBJ1-3; TCRdb picks TRBD1, but there is no DNA to check that call. The CDR3 covers 21 residues. CDR1 is SGDLS, CDR2 YYNGEE, per germline.